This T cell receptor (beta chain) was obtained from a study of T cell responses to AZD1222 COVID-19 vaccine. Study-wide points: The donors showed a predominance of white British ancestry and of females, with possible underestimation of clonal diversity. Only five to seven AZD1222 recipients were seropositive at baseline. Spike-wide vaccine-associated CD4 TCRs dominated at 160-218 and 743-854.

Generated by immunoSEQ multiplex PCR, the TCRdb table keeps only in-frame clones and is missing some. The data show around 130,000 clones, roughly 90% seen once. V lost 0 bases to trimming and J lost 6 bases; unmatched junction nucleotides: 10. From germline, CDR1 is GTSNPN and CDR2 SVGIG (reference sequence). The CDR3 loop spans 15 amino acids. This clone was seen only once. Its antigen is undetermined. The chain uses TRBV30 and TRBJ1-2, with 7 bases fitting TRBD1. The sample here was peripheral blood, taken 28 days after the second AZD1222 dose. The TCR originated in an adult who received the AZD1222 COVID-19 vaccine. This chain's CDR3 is CAWSVGGGLVNGYTF. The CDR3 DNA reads TGTGCCTGGAGTGTAGGAGGGGGCTTGGTGAATGGCTACACCTTC.